This section outlines one T cell receptor (beta chain) sequence together with its context. The junction departs from germline at one end; a sequencing error may be responsible. Multiplex PCR, run in two rounds, amplified TCR beta CDR3 from genomic DNA. First-round PCR amplification was performed with primers specific to each TRBV and TRBJ gene. Universal primers were what the second PCR round relied on. TCRdb re-derived calls from the multiplex PCR reads in MiXCR, one entry per CDR3 protein. In the table there are more than 30,000 distinct CDR3 sequences, around 43% of which are singletons. Looked up from germline, CDR1 is MDHEN and CDR2 is SYDVKM. This CDR3 is built from 15 residues. The data originate from a study of prognosis after radiotherapy for stage I lung cancer. Overall study context: Of the patients, more than 5 had squamous cell carcinoma and more than 10 had adenocarcinoma tumors.

The sample consisted of PBMCs, taken before or after stereotactic body radiation therapy (not recorded which). This receptor was identified in a donor aged 50 or older with non-small cell lung cancer. The V call is TRBV28, the J call TRBJ2-7; 9 bases agree with TRBD1. The CDR3 spells CAISIPGQGTYDQYF. The CDR3, as DNA: TGTGCCATCAGTATCCCGGGACAGGGTACCTACGATCAGTACTTC.